Sequencing of this T cell receptor (beta chain) was carried out in a study of control samples from healthy donors and cancer patients. This CDR3 is built from 14 residues. CDR1 SGHDN and CDR2 FVKESK come from the germline V gene. V was pared by 0 bases and J by 13 bases, with 16 bases between. Assay: immunoSEQ multiplex PCR; the TCRdb copy retains only in-frame clones and omits some. The sample includes 100,000 or so clones, roughly 94% of them seen just once. The TCR was taken from a woman younger than 35 in good health. The chain has TRBV14 and TRBJ2-4; weak D call: TRBD2 (6 bases). Sequenced input: blood. CDR3 bases: TGTGCCAGCAGCCAAGATCCCGCGGGATCAGGCCAGTACTTC. This translates into CASSQDPAGSGQYF.